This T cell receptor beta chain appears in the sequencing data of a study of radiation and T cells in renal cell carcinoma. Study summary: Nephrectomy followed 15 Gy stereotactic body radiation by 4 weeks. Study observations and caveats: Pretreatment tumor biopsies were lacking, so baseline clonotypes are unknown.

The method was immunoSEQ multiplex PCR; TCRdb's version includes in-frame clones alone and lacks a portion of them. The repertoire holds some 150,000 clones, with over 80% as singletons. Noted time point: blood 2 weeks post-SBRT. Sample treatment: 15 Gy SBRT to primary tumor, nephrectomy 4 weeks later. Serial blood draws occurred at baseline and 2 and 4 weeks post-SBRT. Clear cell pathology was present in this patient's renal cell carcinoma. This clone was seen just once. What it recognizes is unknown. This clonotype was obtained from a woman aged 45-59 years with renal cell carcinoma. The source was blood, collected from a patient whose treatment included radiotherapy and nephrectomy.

CDR3 in amino acids: CASSILGEDGETQYF. In nucleotides, the CDR3 is TGTGCCAGCAGCATCCTCGGGGAGGATGGGGAGACCCAGTACTTC. The chain combines TRBV7-9 with TRBJ2-5; a weak D match, TRBD2 (6 bases). The CDR3 consists of 15 residues. Germline V CDR1 and CDR2: SEHNR, FQNEAQ (reference sequence). V gave up 5 bases and J gave up 5 bases, with 18 bases separating them.